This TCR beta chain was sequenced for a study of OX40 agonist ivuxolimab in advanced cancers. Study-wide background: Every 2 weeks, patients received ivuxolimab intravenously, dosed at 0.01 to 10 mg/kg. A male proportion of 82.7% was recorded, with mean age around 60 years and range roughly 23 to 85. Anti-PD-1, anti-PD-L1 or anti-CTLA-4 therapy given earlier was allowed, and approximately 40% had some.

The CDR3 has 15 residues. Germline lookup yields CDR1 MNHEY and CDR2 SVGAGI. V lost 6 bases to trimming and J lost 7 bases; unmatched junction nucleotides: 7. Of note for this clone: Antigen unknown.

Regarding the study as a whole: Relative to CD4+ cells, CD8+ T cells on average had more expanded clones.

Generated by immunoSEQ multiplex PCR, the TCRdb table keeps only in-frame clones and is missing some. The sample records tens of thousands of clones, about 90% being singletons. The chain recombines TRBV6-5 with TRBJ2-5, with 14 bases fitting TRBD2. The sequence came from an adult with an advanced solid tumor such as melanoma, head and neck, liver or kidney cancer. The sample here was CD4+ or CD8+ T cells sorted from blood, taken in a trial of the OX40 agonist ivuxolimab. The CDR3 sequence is CASSPGLAGAGTQYF. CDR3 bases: TGTGCCAGCAGCCCGGGACTAGCGGGAGCGGGGACCCAGTACTTC.